This is a list of T cell receptor beta chains from one sample in a study of identical twins. TCRdb reprocessed the 5' RACE reads with MiXCR, giving one entry per CDR3 protein. Of around 960,000 distinct CDR3 sequences in the sample, roughly an eighth were seen once. A further study also used this sample, focusing on yellow fever vaccine responses in identical twins.

The sample taken for sequencing was PBMCs. These receptors came from a woman between 18 and 30 years old in good health. Both conserved end residues are part of each CDR3. A D gene is named only where the DNA matches it firmly. Clone size is not always given. Where it is, it says once, few, many or a class for expanded clones.

v_gene	d_gene	j_gene	abundance	CDR3nt	CDR3aa
TRBV11-2	TRBD1	TRBJ1-1	.	TGTGCCAGCAGAGTCCAGGGGGCAGGGAGTACTGAAGCTTTCTTT	CASRVQGAGSTEAFF
TRBV7-9	.	TRBJ2-7	many	TGTGCCAGCAGCCGACAGGTCTCCTACGAGCAGTACTTC	CASSRQVSYEQYF
TRBV5-6	TRBD2	TRBJ2-1	.	TGTGCCAGCAGCTCAGGGGAGGCTAGCGGGAGGAGGCCCGTTGGGAATGAGCAGTTCTTC	CASSSGEASGRRPVGNEQFF
TRBV2	.	TRBJ1-2	many	TGTGCCAGCAGTGTGGACGGGGCCCTAACTAGCTATGGCTACACCTTC	CASSVDGALTSYGYTF
TRBV20-1	.	TRBJ1-2	.	TGCAGTGTGAGGGGCAGGAGAGACAACTATGGCTACACCTTC	CSVRGRRDNYGYTF
TRBV21-1	.	TRBJ1-1	.	TGTGCCAGCAGCAAATATCGGGGATGGAGCACTGAAGCTTTCTTT	CASSKYRGWSTEAFF
TRBV7-2	TRBD2	TRBJ2-5	.	TGTGCCAGCAGCCCCAGTAGCGGGATGTATGGGGAGACCCAGTACTTC	CASSPSSGMYGETQYF
TRBV7-2	.	TRBJ2-1	.	TGTGCCAGCAGTCGAAACGCGTACAATGAGCAGTTCTTC	CASSRNAYNEQFF
TRBV9	.	TRBJ1-2	few	TGTGCCAGCAGCTACCTGCGGGGACCTGTAGGCTACACCTTC	CASSYLRGPVGYTF
TRBV12-3/TRBV12-4	.	TRBJ1-2	.	TGTGCCAGCAGCCCCTCGTCAAGGGCGGCTGGCTACACCTTC	CASSPSSRAAGYTF
TRBV28	.	TRBJ1-5	few	TGTGCCAGCAGTGGCGGGGTCAATCAGCCCCAGCATTTT	CASSGGVNQPQHF
TRBV10-2	TRBD1	TRBJ1-2	.	TGCGCCAGCAGTGAGTCTTCCGGGACAGGCGGTGGCTACACCTTC	CASSESSGTGGGYTF